The present T cell receptor (beta chain) was sequenced within a study of blood T cells in healthy people across ages. Overall study: Capture via template switching afforded approximately one barcoded beta molecule per two T cells. Whole-study findings and limits: Considered underestimates were the diversity estimates obtained from one million T cells. Nothing was known about donor CMV status, and this possibly confounded expanded clonotype changes.

Combining a sample-barcoded 5' primer with a J-beta primer mix, a second PCR ran for roughly 7 to 11 cycles. Via MiXCR, TCRdb re-called the 5' RACE reads, giving one row per CDR3 protein. This sample has 660,000 or so distinct CDR3 sequences, with under 65% found just once. For every donor, a draw yielded around 9.4 milliliters of peripheral blood. Concerning this clonotype itself: What it binds is unknown.

The specimen was blood. This sequence was found in a man in his 60s in good health.

The CDR3 DNA sequence: TGCAGCGTTGAGGAGGGTCCAGATACGCAGTATTTT. Protein sequence: CSVEEGPDTQYF. This chain uses TRBV29-1 with TRBJ2-3; D possibly corresponds to TRBD2 (6 bases). CDR3 length: 12 amino acids. From germline, CDR1 is SQVTM and CDR2 ANQGSEA. With 3 bases removed from V and 4 bases from J, the gap between germline ends came to 8 bases.